These 9 T cell receptor beta chains share one sample of origin, sequenced in a study of identical twins. TCRdb recomputed calls from the 5' RACE reads with MiXCR, one row per CDR3 protein. Found here are a few hundred thousand distinct CDR3 sequences, over 9.5% of them singletons; the top ten hold over 8%. Sample: memory T cells sorted from blood. These receptors all come from a man in his fifties or sixties in good health.

The sample holds many counts of this clonotype. V and J are TRBV7-2 and TRBJ1-5; the D gene is possibly TRBD1 (6 bases). Germline V gives CDR1 SGHTA, CDR2 FQGNSA. V lost 5 bases to trimming and J lost 2 bases, with 10 bases between them. The CDR3 consists of 14 residues. CDR3 in amino acids: CASSEQGGNQPQHF. As DNA, the CDR3 is TGTGCCAGCAGCGAACAGGGAGGCAATCAGCCCCAGCATTTT.

This clonotype was seen ten or more times. The V and J genes are TRBV28 and TRBJ1-6; D gene uncertain. CDR3 length: 16 amino acids. Germline CDR1 MDHEN, CDR2 SYDVKM. Trimming removed 5 bases at V and 3 bases at J, with 14 bases between. The CDR3: CASSLDRLGYNSPLHF. The CDR3 DNA is TGTGCCAGCAGTCTCGACCGTCTGGGCTATAATTCACCCCTCCACTTT.

This clonotype was recorded at least ten times. This chain links TRBV21-1 with TRBJ2-7; TRBD1 is the table's D call and was not checked against the DNA. TRBV21-1 is recorded as a pseudogene. The CDR3 has 15 amino acids. CDR3 coding DNA: TGTGCCAGCAGCAAACATGGGGACAACTCCTACGAGCAGTACTTC. This gives the protein CASSKHGDNSYEQYF.

Points on this clonotype: A much larger clone lies a single base off, so this may be a read error. This chain joins TRBV5-5 and TRBJ2-1, with D perhaps matching TRBD1 (5 bases). The CDR3 consists of 14 residues. Germline V gene lookup returns CDR1 SGHKS and CDR2 YYEKEE (reference sequence). Trimming took off 2 bases at V and 9 bases at J, with 15 bases between the two ends. In nucleotides, the CDR3 is TGTGCCAGCAGCTTAAGGGAAAGGGGCACTGAGCAGTTCTTC. Amino acid sequence: CASSLRERGTEQFF.

This clonotype has a count of ten or more. V gene TRBV4-2 combines with J gene TRBJ2-7; D may be TRBD1 or TRBD2 (6 bases each). CDR1 is LGHNA and CDR2 is YNFKEQ in the germline V gene. The ends were cut back, 1 base at V and 3 bases at J, with 13 bases in the middle. The CDR3 runs 15 residues. The CDR3 loop is CASSQVGGRYYEQYF. As DNA, the CDR3 is TGTGCCAGCAGCCAAGTAGGGGGGAGGTACTACGAGCAGTACTTC.

Only a few counts were recorded for this clonotype. The chain has TRBV19 and TRBJ1-5; D remains unclear. The ends were cut back, 4 bases at V and 4 bases at J, with 8 bases in the middle. Germline V gene data show CDR1 as LNHDA and CDR2 as SQIVND (reference sequence). This CDR3 has 13 residues. The CDR3 region has the DNA TGTGCCAGTAGTACAGAATTTAATCAGCCCCAGCATTTT. As protein: CASSTEFNQPQHF.

This clonotype was seen ten or more times. The chain joins TRBV20-1 to TRBJ1-2; 7 positions match TRBD1. Germline V CDR1 and CDR2: DFQATT, SNEGSKA (reference sequence). V was clipped by 0 bases and J by 8 bases; unmatched bases: 12. This CDR3 is built from 15 residues. In DNA, the CDR3 is TGCAGTGCTAGAGATATAGGACAGGCGACCTACGGCTACACCTTC. It translates to CSARDIGQATYGYTF.

The chain couples TRBV20-1 to TRBJ2-7; 7 positions match TRBD1. With 1 base clipped from V and 6 bases from J, the junction kept 15 bases outside the gene matches. CDR3 length: 16 amino acids. The germline V gene encodes CDR1 DFQATT and CDR2 SNEGSKA (reference sequence). Here the CDR3 reads CSARVGTAYDRSEQYF. Written as DNA, the CDR3 is TGCAGTGCTAGAGTCGGGACAGCCTACGATAGGAGCGAGCAGTACTTC.

The chain uses TRBV19 and TRBJ2-5; 7 positions match TRBD1. This CDR3 comprises 14 residues. CDR1 and CDR2 from the germline V gene are LNHDA and SQIVND (reference sequence). V lost 7 bases, J lost 5 bases, and 10 bases stayed unmatched. The CDR3 DNA reads TGTGCCAGTATGGATGAGGGGGCGAGGGAGACCCAGTACTTC. It translates to CASMDEGARETQYF.